This TCR beta chain was recovered during a study of blood T cell repertoires in COVID-19. The CDR3 is made up of 14 amino acids. Germline V lookup: CDR1 MNHEY, CDR2 SVGEGT. V dropped 4 bases and J dropped 7; count of bases not matched to a gene: 5. This clone occurred a few times. Sequenced by immunoSEQ multiplex PCR; TCRdb stores in-frame clones only, minus some. The top ten hold roughly a fifth of the sample, which has about 61,000 clones, around 82% seen once. Sequencing was carried out using peripheral blood. The rearrangement uses TRBV6-2 or TRBV6-3 and TRBJ1-5, with 9 positions matching TRBD1. This clonotype was obtained from a man older than 75 with active or convalescent COVID-19. The CDR3 DNA sequence: TGTGCCAGCAGTTCGGACAGGGGATTCCAGCCCCAGCATTTT. Amino acids: CASSSDRGFQPQHF.